This T cell receptor (beta chain) was identified during a study of identical twins. The CDR3 has 14 residues. The V end lost 6 bases, the J end lost 0 bases, and 12 bases lay between the germline ends. Germline V gives CDR1 SGHRS, CDR2 YFSETQ. Template switching, a step in the protocol, added a universal primer site, and cDNA carried unique molecular identifiers. TCRdb reanalysed the 5' RACE reads using MiXCR and keeps one entry per CDR3 protein. The sample includes over 600,000 distinct CDR3 sequences, around 21% of them seen just once. The sample was also reused in another study, on T cells expressing NK-cell markers. Per that paper: A few of the donors also had these clonotypes leading their CD3+CD56-NKG2C+ fraction.

The receptor was isolated from a woman under 30 in good health. Sequencing was done on a sample of PBMCs. V is TRBV5-1 and J is TRBJ1-2; no firm D call. CDR3 DNA sequence: TGCGCCAGCAAGGCAAGCGGGGCTAACTATGGCTACACCTTC. It yields the protein CASKASGANYGYTF.